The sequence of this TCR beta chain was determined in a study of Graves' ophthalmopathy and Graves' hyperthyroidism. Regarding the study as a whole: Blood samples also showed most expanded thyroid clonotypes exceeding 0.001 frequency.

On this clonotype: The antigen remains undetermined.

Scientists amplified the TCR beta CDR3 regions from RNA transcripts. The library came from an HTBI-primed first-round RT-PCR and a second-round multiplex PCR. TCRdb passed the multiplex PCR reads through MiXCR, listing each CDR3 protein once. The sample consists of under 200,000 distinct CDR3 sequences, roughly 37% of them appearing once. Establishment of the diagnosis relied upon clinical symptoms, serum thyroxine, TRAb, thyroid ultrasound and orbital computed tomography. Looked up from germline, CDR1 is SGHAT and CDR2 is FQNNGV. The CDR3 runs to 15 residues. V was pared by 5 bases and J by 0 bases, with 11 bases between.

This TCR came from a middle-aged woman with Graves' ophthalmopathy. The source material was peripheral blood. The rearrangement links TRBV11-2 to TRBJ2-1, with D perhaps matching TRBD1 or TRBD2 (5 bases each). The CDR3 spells CASSPRGVSYNEQFF. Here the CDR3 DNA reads TGTGCCAGCAGCCCACGGGGCGTCTCCTACAATGAGCAGTTCTTC.